This T cell receptor (beta chain) appears in the sequencing data of a study of OX40 agonist ivuxolimab in advanced cancers. Study overall: The dose of intravenous ivuxolimab that patients received every 2 weeks ranged from 0.01 to 10 mg/kg. Anti-PD-1, anti-PD-L1 or anti-CTLA-4 therapy given earlier was allowed, and about 38% had some.

TCRdb keeps only in-frame clones here, not all; method: immunoSEQ multiplex PCR. The sample shows 66,000 or so clones, approximately 90% of them seen only once. Per the germline V gene, CDR1 is SGHTA and CDR2 is FQGNSA. This CDR3 has 16 residues. V trimming: 0 bases; J trimming: 4 bases; junction bases outside the gene matches: 6. This receptor was taken from an adult with an advanced solid tumor such as melanoma, head and neck, liver or kidney cancer. This chain uses TRBV7-2 with TRBJ2-1; 7 bases are shared with TRBD1. The input for sequencing was CD4+ or CD8+ T cells sorted from blood, taken in a trial of the OX40 agonist ivuxolimab. The CDR3 is CASSLAGTALYNEQFF. As DNA, the CDR3 is TGTGCCAGCAGCTTAGCTGGGACAGCACTTTACAATGAGCAGTTCTTC.